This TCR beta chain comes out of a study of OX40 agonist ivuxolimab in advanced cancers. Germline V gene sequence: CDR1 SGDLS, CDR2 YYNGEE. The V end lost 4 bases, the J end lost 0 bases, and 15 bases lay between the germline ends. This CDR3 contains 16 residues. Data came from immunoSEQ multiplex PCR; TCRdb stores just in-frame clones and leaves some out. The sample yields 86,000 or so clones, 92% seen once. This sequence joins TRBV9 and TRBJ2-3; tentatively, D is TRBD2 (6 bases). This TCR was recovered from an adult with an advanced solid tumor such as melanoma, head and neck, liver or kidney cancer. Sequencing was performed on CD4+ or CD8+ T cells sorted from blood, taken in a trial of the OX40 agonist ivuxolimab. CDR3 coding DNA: TGTGCCAGCAGCCTTTCCGGGACTCCCAGCACAGATACGCAGTATTTT. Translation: CASSLSGTPSTDTQYF.